This entry is about one TCR beta chain. Its antigen is currently unknown. The source of the sample is a study of high-grade serous ovarian cancer treatment subgroups. Study-level background: Each sample yielded on average about 7,000 unique TCR beta rearrangements from around 14,000 reads.

Germline CDR1 MDHEN, CDR2 SYDVKM. V was shortened by 6 bases and J by 0 bases, with 15 bases between the two germline ends. The CDR3 contains 16 residues. Method: immunoSEQ multiplex PCR; TCRdb's copy keeps in-frame clones and lacks some. The sample consists of 10,000 to 13,000 clones, 83% of them appearing once. General observations from the study: These tumor repertoires lack spatial information from bulk sequencing. Clonal relatedness tracked neoantigen level, and by trend copy number and mutation load.

Tumor tissue was taken before any definitive surgery or chemotherapy was given. Sequencing used tumor tissue. The clonotype comes from a human donor with high-grade serous ovarian cancer. The chain uses TRBV28 and TRBJ1-5; TRBD1 might be the D (6 bases). CDR3 sequence (DNA): TGTGCCAGCAGCTTGCAGGGGCAATATAGCAATCAGCCCCAGCATTTT. Translation: CASSLQGQYSNQPQHF.